This entry describes one TCR beta chain. Its antigen has not been determined. The sample holds no much larger clone one base away, and base qualities are not on file. Library method: RT-PCR. Sequenced on a NextSeq 550. TCRdb redid the processing of the public reads, applying fastp at Q25 and MiXCR, and retained in-frame beta chains. Rows are combined by CDR3 protein, so each entry shows the most common genes and DNA. The sample table contains roughly 880,000 distinct CDR3 sequences; only one count was recorded for more than 15% of them. Around 6% of the sample is taken by the ten largest. V has 1 base trimmed and J has 2 bases trimmed; junction bases matching no gene number 8. Its CDR3 holds 16 amino acids, cysteine through phenylalanine. Of the read, only the CDR3 DNA is kept; its 48 bases are in frame from base 1. Sequences SGHDT (CDR1) and YYEEEE (CDR2) are obtained from the germline V gene. The data stem from a study of patients and donors after allogeneic stem cell transplantation (dated by TCRdb to about 2020).

Sequenced input: blood, either unsorted or a sorted T cell fraction (not recorded which). The rearrangement joined TRBV5-6 to TRBJ2-7; a stretch of 8 junction bases matches TRBD1. The source is a human donor who was either an allogeneic HSCT recipient or a stem cell or donor lymphocyte infusion donor (not recorded which). It is not recorded whose cells these are; they may come from a transplant donor. The base sequence is TGTGCCAGCAGCTTGCCGTACAGGGGGAACCCCTACGAGCAGTACTTC. Its translation reads: CASSLPYRGNPYEQYF.